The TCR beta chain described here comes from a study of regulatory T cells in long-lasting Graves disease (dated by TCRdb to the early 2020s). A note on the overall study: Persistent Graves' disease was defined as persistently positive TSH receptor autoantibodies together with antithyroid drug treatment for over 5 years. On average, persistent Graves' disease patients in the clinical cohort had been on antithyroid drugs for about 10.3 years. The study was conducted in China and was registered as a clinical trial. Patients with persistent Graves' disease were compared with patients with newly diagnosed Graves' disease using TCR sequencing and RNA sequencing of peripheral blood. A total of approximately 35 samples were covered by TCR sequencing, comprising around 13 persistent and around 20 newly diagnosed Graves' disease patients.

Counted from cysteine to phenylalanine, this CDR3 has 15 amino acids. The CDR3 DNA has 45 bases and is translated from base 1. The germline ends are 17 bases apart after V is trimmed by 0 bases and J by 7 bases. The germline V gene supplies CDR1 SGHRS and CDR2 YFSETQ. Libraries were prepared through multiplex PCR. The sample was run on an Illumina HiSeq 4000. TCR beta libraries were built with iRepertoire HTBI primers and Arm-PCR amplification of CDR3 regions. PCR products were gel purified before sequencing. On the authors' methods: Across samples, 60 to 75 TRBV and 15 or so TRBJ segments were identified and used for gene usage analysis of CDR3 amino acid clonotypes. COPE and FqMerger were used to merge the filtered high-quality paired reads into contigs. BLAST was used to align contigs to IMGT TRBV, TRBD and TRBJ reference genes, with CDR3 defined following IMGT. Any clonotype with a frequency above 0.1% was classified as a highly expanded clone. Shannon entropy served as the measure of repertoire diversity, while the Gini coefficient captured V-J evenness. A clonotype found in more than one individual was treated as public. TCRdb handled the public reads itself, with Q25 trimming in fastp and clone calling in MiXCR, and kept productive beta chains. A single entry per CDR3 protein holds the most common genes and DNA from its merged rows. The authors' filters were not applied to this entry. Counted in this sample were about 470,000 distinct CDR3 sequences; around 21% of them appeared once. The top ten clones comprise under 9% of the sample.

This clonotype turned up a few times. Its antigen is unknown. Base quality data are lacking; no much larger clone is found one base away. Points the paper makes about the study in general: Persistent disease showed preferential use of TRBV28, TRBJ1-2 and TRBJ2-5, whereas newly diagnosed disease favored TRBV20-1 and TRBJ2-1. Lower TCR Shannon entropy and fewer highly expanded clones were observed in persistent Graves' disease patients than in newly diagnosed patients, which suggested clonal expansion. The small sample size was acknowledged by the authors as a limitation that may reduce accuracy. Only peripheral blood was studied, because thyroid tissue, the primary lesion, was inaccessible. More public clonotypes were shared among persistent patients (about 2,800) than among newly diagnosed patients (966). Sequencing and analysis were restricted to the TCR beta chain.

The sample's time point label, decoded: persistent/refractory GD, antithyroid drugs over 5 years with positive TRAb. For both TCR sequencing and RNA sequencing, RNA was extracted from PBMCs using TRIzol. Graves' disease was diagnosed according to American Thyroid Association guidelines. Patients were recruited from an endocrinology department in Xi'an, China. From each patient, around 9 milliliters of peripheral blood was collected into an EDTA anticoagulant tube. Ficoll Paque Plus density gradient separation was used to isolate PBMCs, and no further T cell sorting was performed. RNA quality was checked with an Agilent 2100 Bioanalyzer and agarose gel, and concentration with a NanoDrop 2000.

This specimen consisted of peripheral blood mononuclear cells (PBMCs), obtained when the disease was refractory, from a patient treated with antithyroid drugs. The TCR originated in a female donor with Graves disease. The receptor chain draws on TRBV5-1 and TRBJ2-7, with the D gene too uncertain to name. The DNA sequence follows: TGCGCCAGCAGCTTGGATAGTACGCAGCTACGGGAGCAGTACTTC. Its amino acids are CASSLDSTQLREQYF.